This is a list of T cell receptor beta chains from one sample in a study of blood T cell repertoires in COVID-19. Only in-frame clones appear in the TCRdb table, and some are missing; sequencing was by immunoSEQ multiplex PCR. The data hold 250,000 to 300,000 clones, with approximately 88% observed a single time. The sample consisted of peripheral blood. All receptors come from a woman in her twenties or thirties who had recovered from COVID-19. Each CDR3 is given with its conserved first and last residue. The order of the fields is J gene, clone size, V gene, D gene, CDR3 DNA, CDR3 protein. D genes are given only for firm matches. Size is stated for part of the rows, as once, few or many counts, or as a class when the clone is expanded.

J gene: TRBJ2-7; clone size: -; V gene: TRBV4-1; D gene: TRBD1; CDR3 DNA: TGCGCCAGCAGCCGTGGGCAGGGGGACTACGAGCAGTACTTC; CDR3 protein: CASSRGQGDYEQYF
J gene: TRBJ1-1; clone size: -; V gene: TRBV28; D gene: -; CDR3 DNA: TGTGCCAGCAGTATACAGGGCACTGAAGCTTTCTTT; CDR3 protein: CASSIQGTEAFF
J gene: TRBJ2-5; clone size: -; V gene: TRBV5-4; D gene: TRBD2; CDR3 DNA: TGTGCCAGCAGCCCGGGGGGGGAGAGGAGGGAGACCCAGTACTTC; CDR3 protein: CASSPGGERRETQYF
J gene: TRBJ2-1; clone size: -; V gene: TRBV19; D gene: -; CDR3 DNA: TGTGCCAGTAGCGTTTGGAGCCACTACAATGAGCAGTTCTTC; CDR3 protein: CASSVWSHYNEQFF
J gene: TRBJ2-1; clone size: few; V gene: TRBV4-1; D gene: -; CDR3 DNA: TGCGCCAGCAGCCAAGATCTGGCTGCAAGCTCCTACAATGAGCAGTTCTTC; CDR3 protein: CASSQDLAASSYNEQFF
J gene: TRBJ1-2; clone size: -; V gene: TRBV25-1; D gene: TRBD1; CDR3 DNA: TGTGCCAGCAGTGCGACAGGGTTCTATGGCTACACCTTC; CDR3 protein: CASSATGFYGYTF
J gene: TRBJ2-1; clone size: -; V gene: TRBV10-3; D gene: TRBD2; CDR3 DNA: TGTTCCGCGGCCGGGGGGGGATACAATGAGCAGTTCTTC; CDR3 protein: CSAAGGGYNEQFF
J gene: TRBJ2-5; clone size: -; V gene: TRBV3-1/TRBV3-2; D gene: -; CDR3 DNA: TGTGCCAGCAGCCTTCCGGGGGGCTCCTATAAGACCCAGTACTTC; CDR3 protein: CASSLPGGSYKTQYF
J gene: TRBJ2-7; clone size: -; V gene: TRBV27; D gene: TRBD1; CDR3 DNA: TGTGCCAGCAGTTCAGGGGGCGAGCAGTACTTC; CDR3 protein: CASSSGGEQYF
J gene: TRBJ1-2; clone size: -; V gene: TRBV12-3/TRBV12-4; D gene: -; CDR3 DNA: TGTGCCAGCAGCACCGCAGGATCGGGGGGCTACACCTTC; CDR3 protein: CASSTAGSGGYTF
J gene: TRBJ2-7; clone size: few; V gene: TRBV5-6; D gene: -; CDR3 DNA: TGTGCCAGCAGCTTGGCTGACAGCCAGCAGTACTTC; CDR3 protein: CASSLADSQQYF
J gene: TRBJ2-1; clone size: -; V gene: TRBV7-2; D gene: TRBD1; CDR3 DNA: TGTGCCAGCAGGTCAGGGGGCTACAATGAGCAGTTCTTC; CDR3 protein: CASRSGGYNEQFF
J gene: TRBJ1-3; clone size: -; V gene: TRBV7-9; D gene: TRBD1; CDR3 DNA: TGTGCCAGCAGCTTAGACTTGACAGGGCCTGGAAACACCATATATTTT; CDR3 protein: CASSLDLTGPGNTIYF
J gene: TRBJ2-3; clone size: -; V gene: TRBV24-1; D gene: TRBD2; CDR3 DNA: TGTGCCACCAGTGATTCGTACGGGAGGCCAGATACGCAGTATTTT; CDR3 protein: CATSDSYGRPDTQYF
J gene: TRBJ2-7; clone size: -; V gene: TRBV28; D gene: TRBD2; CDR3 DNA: TGTGCCAGCACCACTTCGGGGGGGGAGCAGTACTTC; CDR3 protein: CASTTSGGEQYF
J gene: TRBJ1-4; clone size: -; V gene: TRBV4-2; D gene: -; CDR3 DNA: TGTGCCAGCAGCCAAGATTACAGTAAGAATGAAAAACTGTTTTTT; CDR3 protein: CASSQDYSKNEKLFF
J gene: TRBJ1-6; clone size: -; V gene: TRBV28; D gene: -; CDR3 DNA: TGTGCCAGCAGTTCCGACAGATCCTATAATTCACCCCTCCACTTT; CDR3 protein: CASSSDRSYNSPLHF
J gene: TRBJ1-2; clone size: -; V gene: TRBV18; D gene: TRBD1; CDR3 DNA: TGTGCCAGCTCACCAGGACAGGCGCCAACATATGGCTACACCTTC; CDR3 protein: CASSPGQAPTYGYTF
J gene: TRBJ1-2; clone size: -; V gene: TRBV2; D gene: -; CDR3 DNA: TGTGCCAGCAGTGATGTTCAGGGGAACTATGGCTACACCTTC; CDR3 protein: CASSDVQGNYGYTF
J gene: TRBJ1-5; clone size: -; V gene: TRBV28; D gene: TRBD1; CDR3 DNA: TGTGCCAGCAGTTCCCTTATAAGGACCCCCCCCGGGACAGGTAATCAGCCCCAGCATTTT; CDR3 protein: CASSSLIRTPPGTGNQPQHF
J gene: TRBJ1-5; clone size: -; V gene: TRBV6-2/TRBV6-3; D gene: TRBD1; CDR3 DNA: TGTGCCAGCAGTTACCTGGGACAGAATCAGCCCCAGCATTTT; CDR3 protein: CASSYLGQNQPQHF
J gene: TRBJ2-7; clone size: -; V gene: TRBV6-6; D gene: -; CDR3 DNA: TGTGCCAGCAGTTACTCCTTGTCGGGCGAGCAGTACTTC; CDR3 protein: CASSYSLSGEQYF
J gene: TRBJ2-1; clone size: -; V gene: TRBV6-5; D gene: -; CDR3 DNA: TGTGCCAGCAGCATACAGGGTACGCATGAGCAGTTCTTC; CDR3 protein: CASSIQGTHEQFF
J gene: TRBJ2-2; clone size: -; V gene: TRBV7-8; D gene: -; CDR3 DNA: TGTGCCAGCAGCTTCCATCCCGGGGAGCTGTTTTTT; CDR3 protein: CASSFHPGELFF
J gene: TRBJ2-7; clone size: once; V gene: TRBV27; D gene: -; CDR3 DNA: TGTGCCAGCAGTTGGGCAGTAACCTACGAGCAGTACTTC; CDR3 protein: CASSWAVTYEQYF
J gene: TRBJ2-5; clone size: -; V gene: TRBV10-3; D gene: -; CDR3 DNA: TGTGCCATCAGTGACGACAGGCCGGGAAAGACCCAGTACTTC; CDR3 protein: CAISDDRPGKTQYF
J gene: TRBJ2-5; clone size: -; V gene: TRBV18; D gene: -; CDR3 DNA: TGTGCCAGCTCATCGGGAGATGGGGAGACCCAGTACTTC; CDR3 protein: CASSSGDGETQYF
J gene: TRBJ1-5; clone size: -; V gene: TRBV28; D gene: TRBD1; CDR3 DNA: TGTGCCAGCAGTCTGAGACAGGGGCACCAGCCCCAGCATTTT; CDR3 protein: CASSLRQGHQPQHF
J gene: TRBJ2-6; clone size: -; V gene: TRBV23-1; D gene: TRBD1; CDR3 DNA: TGCGCCAGCATCATAGACAGGGGCAGCCTTGGGGCCAACGTCCTGACTTTC; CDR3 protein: CASIIDRGSLGANVLTF